This T cell receptor (beta chain) was sequenced in a study of long-term antiretroviral therapy in people with HIV. Study-wide results and limits: In samples taken after ART, diversity increased but remained below transplant donor control levels. Blood, drawn from the mid-2000s to the late 2010s, may reflect older ART regimens.

Each donor provided at least one pre-ART PBMC sample and at least two post-ART PBMC samples. The samples, holding roughly 1-11 million cryopreserved PBMC, were thawed before DNA extraction was carried out. The assay, immunoSEQ v3.0, was run at survey level. Repertoires were generated with immunoSEQ multiplex PCR, while TCRdb's copy carries only in-frame clones and drops some. The top ten clones hold roughly a tenth of a sample with over 25,000 clones, roughly 88% of them seen once. V dropped 6 bases and J dropped 0 bases, with 18 bases sitting between them. The CDR3 covers 16 residues. Germline V lookup: CDR1 LNHDA, CDR2 SQIVND (reference sequence). In the case of this clone: Antigen specificity is unknown.

The sequence was collected from a man in his thirties or forties with HIV. Source: unsorted PBMCs, taken about 2.7 years after starting antiretroviral therapy. V gene TRBV19 combines with J gene TRBJ2-7, with D perhaps given as TRBD1 or TRBD2 (6 bases each). Here the CDR3 DNA reads TGTGCCAGTAGCAACCTCGGGGGCGTGAGCTCCTACGAGCAGTACTTC. It translates to CASSNLGGVSSYEQYF.